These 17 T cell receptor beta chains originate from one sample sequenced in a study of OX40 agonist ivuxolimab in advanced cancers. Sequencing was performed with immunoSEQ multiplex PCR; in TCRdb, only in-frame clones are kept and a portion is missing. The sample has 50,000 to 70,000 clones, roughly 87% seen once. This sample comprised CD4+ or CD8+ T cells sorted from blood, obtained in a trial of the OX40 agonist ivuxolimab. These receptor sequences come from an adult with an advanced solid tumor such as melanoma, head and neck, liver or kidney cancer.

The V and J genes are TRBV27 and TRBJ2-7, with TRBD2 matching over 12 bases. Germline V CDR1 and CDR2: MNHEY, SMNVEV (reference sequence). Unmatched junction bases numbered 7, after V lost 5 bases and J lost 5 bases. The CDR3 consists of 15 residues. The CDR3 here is CASSAQTSGSHEQYF. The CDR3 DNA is TGTGCCAGCAGTGCCCAGACTAGCGGGAGTCACGAGCAGTACTTC.

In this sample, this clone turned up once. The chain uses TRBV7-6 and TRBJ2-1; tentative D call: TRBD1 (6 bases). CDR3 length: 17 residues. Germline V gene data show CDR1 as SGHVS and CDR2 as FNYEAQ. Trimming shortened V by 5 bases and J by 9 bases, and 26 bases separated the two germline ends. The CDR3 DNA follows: TGTGCCAGCAGCGACCGGGACACCGATCCGAGTGGAGGTGAGCAGTTCTTC. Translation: CASSDRDTDPSGGEQFF.

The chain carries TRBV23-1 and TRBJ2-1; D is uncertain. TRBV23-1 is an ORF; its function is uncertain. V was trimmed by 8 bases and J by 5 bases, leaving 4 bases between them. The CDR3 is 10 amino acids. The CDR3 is CASPNNEQFF. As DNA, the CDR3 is TGCGCCAGCCCGAACAATGAGCAGTTCTTC.

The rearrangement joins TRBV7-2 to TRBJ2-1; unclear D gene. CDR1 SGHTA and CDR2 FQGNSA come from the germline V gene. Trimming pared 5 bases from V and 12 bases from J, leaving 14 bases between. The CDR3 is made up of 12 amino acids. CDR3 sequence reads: CASSQGRIGQFF. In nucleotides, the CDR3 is TGTGCCAGCAGCCAAGGACGTATTGGGCAGTTCTTC.

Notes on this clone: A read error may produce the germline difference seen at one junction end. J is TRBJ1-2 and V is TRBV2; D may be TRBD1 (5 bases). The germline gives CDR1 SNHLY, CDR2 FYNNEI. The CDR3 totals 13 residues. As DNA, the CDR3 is TGTGCCAGCAGTGGAAGGGCAGGGTATGACTACACCTTC. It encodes CASSGRAGYDYTF.

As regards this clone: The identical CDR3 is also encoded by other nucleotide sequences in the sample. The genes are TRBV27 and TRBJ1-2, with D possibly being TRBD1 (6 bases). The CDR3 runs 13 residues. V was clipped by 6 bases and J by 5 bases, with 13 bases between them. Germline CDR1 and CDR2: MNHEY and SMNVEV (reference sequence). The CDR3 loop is CASSQQGSYGYTF. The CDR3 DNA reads TGTGCCAGCAGCCAACAGGGAAGTTATGGCTACACCTTC.

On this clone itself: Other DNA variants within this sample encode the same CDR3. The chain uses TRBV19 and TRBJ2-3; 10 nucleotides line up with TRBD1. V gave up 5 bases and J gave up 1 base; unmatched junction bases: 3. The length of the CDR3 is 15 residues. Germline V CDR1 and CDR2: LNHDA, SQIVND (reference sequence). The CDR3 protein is CASSWGTGGTDTQYF. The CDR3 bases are TGTGCCAGTAGTTGGGGGACAGGGGGCACAGATACGCAGTATTTT. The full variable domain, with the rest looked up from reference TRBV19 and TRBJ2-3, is DGGITQSPKYLFRKEGQNVTLSCEQNLNHDAMYWYRQDPGQGLRLIYYSQIVNDFQKGDIAEGYSVSREKKESFPLTVTSAQKNPTAFYLCASSWGTGGTDTQYFGPGTRLTVL.

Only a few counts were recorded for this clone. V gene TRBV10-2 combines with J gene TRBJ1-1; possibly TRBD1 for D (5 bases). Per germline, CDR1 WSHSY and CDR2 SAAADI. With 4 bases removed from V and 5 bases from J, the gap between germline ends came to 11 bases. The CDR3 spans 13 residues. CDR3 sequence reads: CASSVGRVTEAFF. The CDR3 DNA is TGCGCCAGCAGTGTGGGCAGGGTTACTGAAGCTTTCTTT.

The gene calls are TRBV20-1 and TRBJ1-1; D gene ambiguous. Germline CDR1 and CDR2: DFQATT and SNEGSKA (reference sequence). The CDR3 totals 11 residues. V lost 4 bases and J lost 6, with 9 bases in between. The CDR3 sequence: CSAKGIAEAFF. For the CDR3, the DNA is TGCAGTGCTAAAGGGATCGCTGAAGCTTTCTTT.

CDR3 nucleotide sequence: TGCGCCAGCAGCCAAGATTTTGAGACCCAGTACTTC. It yields the protein CASSQDFETQYF. This chain uses TRBV4-1 with TRBJ2-5, with D unclear. The CDR3 has 12 amino acids. From germline, CDR1 is MGHRA and CDR2 YSYEKL. Trimming left V 0 bases short and J 5 bases short, with 4 bases between.

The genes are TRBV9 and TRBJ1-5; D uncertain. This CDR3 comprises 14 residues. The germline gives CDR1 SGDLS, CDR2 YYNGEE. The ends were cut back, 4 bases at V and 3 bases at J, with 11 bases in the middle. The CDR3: CASSSGRSNQPQHF. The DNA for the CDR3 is TGTGCCAGCAGCTCCGGACGGTCCAATCAGCCCCAGCATTTT.

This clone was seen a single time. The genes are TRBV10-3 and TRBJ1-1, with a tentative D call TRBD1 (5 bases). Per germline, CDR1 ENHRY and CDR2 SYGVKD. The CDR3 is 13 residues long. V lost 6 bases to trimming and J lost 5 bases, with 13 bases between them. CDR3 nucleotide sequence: TGTGCCATCAGCCCCGGGGCTGAGACTGAAGCTTTCTTT. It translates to CAISPGAETEAFF.

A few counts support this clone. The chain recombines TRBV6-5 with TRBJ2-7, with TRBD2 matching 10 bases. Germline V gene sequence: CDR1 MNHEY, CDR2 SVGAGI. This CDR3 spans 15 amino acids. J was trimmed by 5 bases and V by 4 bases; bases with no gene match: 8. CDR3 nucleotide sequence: TGTGCCAGCAGTTCCTGGGCTAGCGGGAGTGACGAGCAGTACTTC. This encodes CASSSWASGSDEQYF.

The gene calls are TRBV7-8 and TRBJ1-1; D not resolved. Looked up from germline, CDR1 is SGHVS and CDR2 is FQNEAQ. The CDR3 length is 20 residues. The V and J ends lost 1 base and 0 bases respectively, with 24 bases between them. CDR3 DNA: TGTGCCAGCAGCTTAGTCCCACGACCGGCAGATTCCACAATGAACACTGAAGCTTTCTTT. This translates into CASSLVPRPADSTMNTEAFF.

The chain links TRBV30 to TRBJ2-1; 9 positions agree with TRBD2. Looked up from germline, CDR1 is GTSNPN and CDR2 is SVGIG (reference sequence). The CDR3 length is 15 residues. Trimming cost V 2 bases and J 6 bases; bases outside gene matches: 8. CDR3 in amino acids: CAWSSGTSYPNEQFF. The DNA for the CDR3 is TGTGCCTGGAGTTCTGGGACTAGCTATCCCAATGAGCAGTTCTTC.

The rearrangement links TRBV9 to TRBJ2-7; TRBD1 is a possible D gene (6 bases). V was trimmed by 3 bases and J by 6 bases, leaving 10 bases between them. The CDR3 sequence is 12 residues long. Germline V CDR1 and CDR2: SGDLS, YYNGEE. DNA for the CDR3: TGTGCCAGCAGCGCCACAGGGATCGAGCAGTACTTC. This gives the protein CASSATGIEQYF.

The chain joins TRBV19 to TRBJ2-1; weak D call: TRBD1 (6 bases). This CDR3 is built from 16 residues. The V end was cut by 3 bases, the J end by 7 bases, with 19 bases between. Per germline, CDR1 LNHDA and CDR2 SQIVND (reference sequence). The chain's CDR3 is CASSIPRGSGWNEQFF. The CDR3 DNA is TGTGCCAGTAGTATCCCAAGGGGGTCAGGGTGGAATGAGCAGTTCTTC.